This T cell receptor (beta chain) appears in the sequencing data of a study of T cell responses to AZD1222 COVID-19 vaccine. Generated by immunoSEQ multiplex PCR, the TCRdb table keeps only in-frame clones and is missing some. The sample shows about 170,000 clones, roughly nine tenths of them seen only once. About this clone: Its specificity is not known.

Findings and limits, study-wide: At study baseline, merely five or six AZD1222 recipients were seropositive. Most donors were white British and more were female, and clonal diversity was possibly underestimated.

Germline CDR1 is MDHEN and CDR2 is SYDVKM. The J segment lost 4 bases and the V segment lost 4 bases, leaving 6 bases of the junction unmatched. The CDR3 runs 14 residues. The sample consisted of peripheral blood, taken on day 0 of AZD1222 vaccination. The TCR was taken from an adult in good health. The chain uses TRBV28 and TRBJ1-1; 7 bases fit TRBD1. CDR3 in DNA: TGTGCCAGCAGTTCCCAGGGGGTTAGCACTGAAGCTTTCTTT. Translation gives CASSSQGVSTEAFF.